One and the same sample provided the 20 T cell receptor beta chains below, sequenced in a study of long-term antiretroviral therapy in people with HIV. Version v3.0 of the immunoSEQ assay was performed at survey level. Measured with immunoSEQ multiplex PCR; TCRdb has only the in-frame clones, and not every one. The sample comprises tens of thousands of clones, approximately 80% of which are singletons, and roughly 18% rests with the top ten. Sequencing was performed on unsorted PBMCs, taken 0.5 years before starting antiretroviral therapy. Every receptor here comes from a man aged 40-55 years with HIV.

The CDR3: CATEEGSGQPQHF. CDR3 nucleotides: TGTGCCACCGAGGAGGGGTCGGGTCAGCCCCAGCATTTT. This chain connects TRBV6-1 to TRBJ1-5, with a weak D call TRBD1 (5 bases). This CDR3 has 13 amino acids. Trimming took 10 bases from V and 6 from J, leaving 16 bases between them. Per germline, CDR1 MNHNS and CDR2 SASEGT.

CDR3 sequence (DNA): TGTGCCAGCGAATCTCATCGGGGGGCGCGTGGCTACACCTTC. Protein product: CASESHRGARGYTF. This chain joins TRBV2 and TRBJ1-2; a possible D gene is TRBD1 (6 bases). CDR3 length equals 14 residues. The germline CDR1 and CDR2 sequences are SNHLY and FYNNEI. Trimming shortened V by 8 bases and J by 7 bases, and 20 bases separated the two germline ends.

The J gene is TRBJ1-2, the V gene TRBV5-8; TRBD1 matches 12 bases. This CDR3 region has 17 residues. Germline CDR1 SGHTS, CDR2 YDEGEE. Unmatched junction bases numbered 8, after V lost 3 bases and J lost 2 bases. The CDR3 coding sequence is TGTGCCAGCAGCTATGGTGGGACAGGGGGCCTAAACTATGGCTACACCTTC. The encoded protein is CASSYGGTGGLNYGYTF.

For this clone: The junction shows a germline mismatch at one end, possibly a read error. The chain links TRBV7-7 to TRBJ2-2, with 8 bases lining up with TRBD1. CDR1 and CDR2 from the germline V gene are SSHAT and FNYEAQ (reference sequence). The CDR3 loop spans 15 amino acids. The CDR3 bases are TGTGCTAGCAGCTCTGCGGACAGGGACACCGGGGAGCTGTTTTTT. It translates to CASSSADRDTGELFF.

The chain employs TRBV19 and TRBJ2-7; D ambiguous. The germline V gene encodes CDR1 LNHDA and CDR2 SQIVND (reference sequence). The CDR3 sequence is 13 residues long. Trimming took off 8 bases at V and 3 bases at J, with 14 bases between the two ends. The CDR3 coding sequence is TGTGCCAGTGGAGACGGTAGTTTCTACGAGCAGTACTTC. The encoded protein is CASGDGSFYEQYF.

The rearrangement joins TRBV14 to TRBJ1-6; 9 bases align to TRBD1. The J segment lost 7 bases and the V segment lost 2 bases, leaving 3 bases of the junction unmatched. CDR3 length: 15 amino acids. The V gene's germline CDR1 is SGHDN and CDR2 FVKESK. CDR3 sequence reads: CASSQRTGVNSPLHF. In DNA, the CDR3 is TGTGCCAGCAGCCAACGGACAGGGGTGAATTCACCCCTCCACTTT.

This clone showed up just once. The rearrangement joins TRBV18 to TRBJ2-1, with 9 bases fitting TRBD2. The CDR3 totals 20 residues. Losses at the gene ends were 3 bases for V and 3 bases for J; bases not matched to a gene: 18. CDR1 is KGHSH, CDR2 LQKENI, per germline. Here the CDR3 DNA reads TGTGCCAGCTCACCGTCTTTCGGGGCGGGGGGGCCTCCCCTCTACAATGAGCAGTTCTTC. Its protein is CASSPSFGAGGPPLYNEQFF.

A note on this clone: The junction differs from germline at one of its ends, possibly a read error. The V gene is TRBV10-1, the J gene TRBJ2-3; TRBD2 matches 7 bases. The CDR3 consists of 13 residues. Germline values: CDR1 WNHNN, CDR2 SYGVQD (reference sequence). The CDR3 sequence: CATSLAVTDTQYF. CDR3 nucleotides: TGCGCCACCAGTCTAGCGGTCACAGATACGCAGTATTTT.

This chain joins TRBV19 and TRBJ1-4; 9 nucleotides align to TRBD1. Germline CDR1 reads LNHDA; CDR2 reads SQIVND (reference sequence). The CDR3 has 15 residues. V was pared by 6 bases and J by 5 bases, with 7 bases of the junction left unmatched. CDR3: CASRLLGQGNEKLFF. The CDR3, as DNA: TGTGCCAGTAGATTGCTGGGACAGGGAAATGAAAAACTGTTTTTT.

The chain uses TRBV11-1 and TRBJ1-3; unclear D gene. V was clipped by 5 bases and J by 3 bases, with 23 bases between them. CDR1 SGHAT and CDR2 FQDESV come from the germline V gene (reference sequence). The CDR3 is 18 residues long. The CDR3 coding sequence is TGTGCCAGCAGCGGTACCGGGAGCCCCGCCGATTTTGGAAACACCATATATTTT. It is translated as CASSGTGSPADFGNTIYF.

The rearrangement joins TRBV7-8 to TRBJ2-3; a possible D gene is TRBD2 (5 bases). This CDR3 comprises 16 residues. CDR1 and CDR2 from the germline V gene are SGHVS and FQNEAQ. V lost 7 bases and J 0 bases, leaving 17 bases between the germline ends. The CDR3 here is CASTRRGYTSTDTQYF. CDR3 sequence (DNA): TGTGCCAGCACTAGGCGCGGGTACACTAGCACAGATACGCAGTATTTT.

The V gene is TRBV11-2, the J gene TRBJ2-2; a weak D match, TRBD2 (5 bases). Trimming removed 2 bases at V and 8 bases at J, with 12 bases between. CDR3 length: 14 amino acids. Per germline, CDR1 SGHAT and CDR2 FQNNGV. The CDR3 loop is CASSLRRVGGELFF. The DNA of the CDR3 is TGTGCCAGCAGCTTAAGGCGGGTAGGGGGGGAGCTGTTTTTT.

The CDR3 DNA sequence: TGCACCAGCAGCCAATCGCCTAGCGGGGGGTTAAACACCGGGGAGCTGTTTTTT. Translating gives CTSSQSPSGGLNTGELFF. The chain employs TRBV1 and TRBJ2-2; TRBD2 is the table's D call and was not checked against the DNA. TRBV1 has pseudogene status. This CDR3 has 18 residues.

The chain combines TRBV7-9 with TRBJ2-3; maybe TRBD2 (5 bases). Looked up from germline, CDR1 is SEHNR and CDR2 is FQNEAQ (reference sequence). The CDR3 totals 19 residues. With 3 bases removed from V and 3 bases from J, the gap between germline ends came to 25 bases. This chain's CDR3 is CASSFIPMLAQRSTDTQYF. Written as DNA, the CDR3 is TGTGCCAGCAGCTTCATACCCATGCTAGCCCAACGGAGTACAGATACGCAGTATTTT.

The chain is built from TRBV27 and TRBJ1-4; D is ambiguous. The CDR3 sequence is 13 residues long. V was pared by 3 bases and J by 5 bases, with 7 bases between. CDR1 is MNHEY, CDR2 SMNVEV, per germline (reference sequence). The CDR3 bases are TGTGCCAGCAGTTTGCGGAGGAATGAAAAACTGTTTTTT. This gives the protein CASSLRRNEKLFF.

J is TRBJ2-3 and V is TRBV6-4; a weak D match, TRBD1 (6 bases). V gave up 5 bases and J gave up 0 bases, with 9 bases separating them. The CDR3 runs to 14 residues. The V gene's germline CDR1 is MRHNA and CDR2 SNTAGT. The CDR3 spells CASSLQGSTDTQYF. The DNA of the CDR3 is TGTGCCAGCAGTCTACAGGGTAGCACAGATACGCAGTATTTT.

This chain connects TRBV27 to TRBJ2-7, with D perhaps TRBD1 (6 bases). This CDR3 is 13 amino acids long. V lost 3 bases and J 2 bases, leaving 8 bases between the germline ends. The germline V gene encodes CDR1 MNHEY and CDR2 SMNVEV (reference sequence). Here the CDR3 reads CASSFRTAYEQYF. The CDR3 DNA is TGTGCCAGCAGTTTCCGGACAGCCTACGAGCAGTACTTC.

This clone has just a few counts. This sequence joins TRBV7-9 and TRBJ1-2; 7 bases agree with TRBD1. This CDR3 has 14 residues. Trimming at V came to 4 bases and at J to 9 bases, leaving 11 bases not matched to a gene. The germline V gene encodes CDR1 SEHNR and CDR2 FQNEAQ (reference sequence). In DNA, the CDR3 is TGTGCCAGCAGCTCCCGGGACAGCCGGGGTCGCTACACCTTC. Protein sequence: CASSSRDSRGRYTF.

This clone came up a few times. This sequence joins TRBV7-2 and TRBJ1-4; 7 bases match TRBD1. The germline gives CDR1 SGHTA, CDR2 FQGNSA. This CDR3 contains 13 residues. V gave up 6 bases and J gave up 8 bases; unmatched junction bases: 6. The CDR3 nucleotides read TGTGCCAGCAGGCAGACAGGGAACGAAAAACTGTTTTTT. Encoded protein: CASRQTGNEKLFF. The variable domain in full, with the rest retrieved from reference TRBV7-2 and TRBJ1-4, is GAGVSQSPSNKVTEKGKDVELRCDPISGHTALYWYRQSLGQGLEFLIYFQGNSAPDKSGLPSDRFSAERTGGSVSTLTIQRTQQEDSAVYLCASRQTGNEKLFFGSGTQLSVL.

The chain has TRBV28 and TRBJ2-7, with a tentative D call TRBD2 (6 bases). Germline CDR1 reads MDHEN; CDR2 reads SYDVKM. The CDR3 covers 13 residues. The germline V and J ends were trimmed by 8 bases and 6 bases, with 17 bases remaining between them. The CDR3 DNA sequence: TGTGCCAGCCAGGGACTTTCCCCCCTCGAGCAGTACTTC. Translated: CASQGLSPLEQYF.